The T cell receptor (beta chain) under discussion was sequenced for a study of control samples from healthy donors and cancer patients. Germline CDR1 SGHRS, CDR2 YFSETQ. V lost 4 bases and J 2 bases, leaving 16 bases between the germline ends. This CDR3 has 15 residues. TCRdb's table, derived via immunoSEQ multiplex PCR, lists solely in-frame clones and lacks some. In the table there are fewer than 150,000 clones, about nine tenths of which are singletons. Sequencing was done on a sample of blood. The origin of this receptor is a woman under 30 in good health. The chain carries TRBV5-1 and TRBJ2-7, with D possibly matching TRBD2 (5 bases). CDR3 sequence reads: CASSPEIYGAYEQYF. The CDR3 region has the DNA TGCGCCAGCAGCCCCGAGATTTACGGGGCCTACGAGCAGTACTTC. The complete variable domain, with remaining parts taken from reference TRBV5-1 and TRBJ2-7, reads KAGVTQTPRYLIKTRGQQVTLSCSPISGHRSVSWYQQTPGQGLQFLFEYFSETQRNKGNFPGRFSGRQFSNSRSEMNVSTLELGDSALYLCASSPEIYGAYEQYFGPGTRLTVT.